Shown below are 15 T cell receptor beta chains from a single sample sequenced in a study of cytomegalovirus exposure and HLA in healthy donors. A multiplex PCR was run with 60 Vbeta primers and 13 Jbeta primers. The table came from immunoSEQ multiplex PCR; TCRdb's copy has only in-frame clones and leaves some out. This table holds about 130,000 clones, under 85% found once. What was sequenced was PBMCs. The source is a male donor in good health and CMV-seropositive.

J is TRBJ2-7 and V is TRBV2, with a tentative D call TRBD2 (5 bases). The V end lost 4 bases, the J end lost 0 bases, and 10 bases lay between the germline ends. Germline V CDR1 and CDR2: SNHLY, FYNNEI. The CDR3 has 14 residues. The CDR3 reads CASSVEGGSYEQYF. In nucleotides, the CDR3 is TGTGCCAGCAGTGTTGAGGGTGGCTCCTACGAGCAGTACTTC. Combining the CDR3 with reference TRBV2 and TRBJ2-7 gives the whole variable domain EPEVTQTPSHQVTQMGQEVILRCVPISNHLYFYWYRQILGQKVEFLVSFYNNEISEKSEIFDDQFSVERPDGSNFTLKIRSTKLEDSAMYFCASSVEGGSYEQYFGPGTRLTVT.

For the CDR3, the DNA is TGTGCCAGCTCACCCCGGACAGGGACGAACACCGGGGAGCTGTTTTTT. Protein sequence: CASSPRTGTNTGELFF. V gene TRBV18 combines with J gene TRBJ2-2; TRBD1 matches 8 bases. J gave up 0 bases and V 3 bases, and 3 bases lay outside the gene matches. The CDR3 extends over 16 amino acids. Germline V CDR1 and CDR2: KGHSH, LQKENI.

The rearrangement joins TRBV28 to TRBJ2-2; D remains unclear. CDR1 MDHEN and CDR2 SYDVKM come from the germline V gene. This CDR3 is 14 amino acids long. Trimming left V 9 bases short and J 5 bases short, with 16 bases between. In DNA form, the CDR3 reads TGTGCCAGTCGGGTGGCCTCGAGGACCGGGGAGCTGTTTTTT. Protein product: CASRVASRTGELFF.

The rearrangement links TRBV11-3 to TRBJ2-3; 8 nucleotides align to TRBD1. The V gene end was trimmed by 0 bases and the J gene end by 2 bases; junction bases not matched to a gene: 7. Per the germline V gene, CDR1 is SGHNT and CDR2 is YENEEA. There are 17 residues in the CDR3. Written as DNA, the CDR3 is TGTGCCAGCAGCTTAGATCCGGGCAGGGGGCTCACAGATACGCAGTATTTT. Its protein is CASSLDPGRGLTDTQYF.

The rearrangement uses TRBV2 and TRBJ2-4, with 9 bases fitting TRBD2. Trimming at V came to 4 bases and at J to 4 bases, leaving 8 bases not matched to a gene. Germline V gene lookup returns CDR1 SNHLY and CDR2 FYNNEI. The CDR3 loop spans 16 amino acids. The CDR3, as DNA: TGTGCCAGCAGTGGCGGGACTAGCAGGGGGAAAAACATTCAGTACTTC. Protein product: CASSGGTSRGKNIQYF.

The chain recombines TRBV7-9 with TRBJ2-7, with D perhaps TRBD2 (5 bases). Germline V lookup: CDR1 SEHNR, CDR2 FQNEAQ (reference sequence). CDR3 length: 11 residues. Trimming removed 5 bases at V and 5 bases at J, with 7 bases between. In DNA, the CDR3 is TGTGCCAGCAGCGGGCGGGACGAGCAGTACTTC. Translating it yields CASSGRDEQYF.

The V and J genes are TRBV2 and TRBJ1-4; D possibly corresponds to TRBD1 (6 bases). Trimming stripped 4 bases from V and 3 bases from J, with 9 bases between. CDR1 and CDR2 (germline): SNHLY, FYNNEI. The CDR3 contains 14 residues. CDR3 DNA: TGTGCCAGCAGTGGGGCAGGGGCTAATGAAAAACTGTTTTTT. Translated: CASSGAGANEKLFF.

The chain joins TRBV5-5 to TRBJ1-5, with D uncertain. The V and J ends lost 2 bases and 9 bases respectively, with 15 bases between them. Germline CDR1 and CDR2: SGHKS and YYEKEE (reference sequence). The CDR3 extends over 14 amino acids. CDR3 loop: CASSLGPTTSPQHF. CDR3 DNA sequence: TGTGCCAGCAGCTTAGGCCCCACTACGTCGCCCCAGCATTTT.

This rearrangement joins TRBV30 to TRBJ2-3; tentatively, D is TRBD1 (5 bases). Germline assignment: CDR1 GTSNPN and CDR2 SVGIG (reference sequence). Deletions cut 2 bases from V and 0 bases from J, with 15 bases between. CDR3 length: 16 residues. The CDR3 is CAWSLGLLGSTDTQYF. Written as DNA, the CDR3 is TGTGCCTGGAGTTTGGGGCTCTTGGGGAGCACAGATACGCAGTATTTT.

The CDR3 is CASSLQGAGHNYGYTF. The CDR3 region has the DNA TGTGCCAGTAGTTTACAGGGGGCCGGGCATAACTATGGCTACACCTTC. The chain links TRBV19 to TRBJ1-2, with 9 bases fitting TRBD1. CDR1 is LNHDA and CDR2 is SQIVND in the germline V gene (reference sequence). With 5 bases clipped from V and 1 base from J, the junction kept 8 bases outside the gene matches. This CDR3 is built from 16 residues.

With regard to this clone: Compared with germline, one end of the junction differs, possibly owing to a read error. CDR3 in amino acids: CASSRGGPSGANGLTF. DNA for the CDR3: TGTGCCAGCAGCCGGGGGGGGCCTTCAGGGGCCAACGGCCTGACTTTC. This chain joins TRBV6-4 and TRBJ2-6, with 8 positions matching TRBD2. The CDR3 is 16 amino acids. CDR1 is MRHNA, CDR2 SNTAGT, per germline.

This clone has just one count. V usage is TRBV2 and J usage is TRBJ1-1; 7 bases match TRBD1. With V trimmed by 6 bases and J by 3 bases, 7 bases remained unmatched. Germline V lookup: CDR1 SNHLY, CDR2 FYNNEI. The length of the CDR3 is 14 residues. In nucleotides, the CDR3 is TGTGCCAGCAGAGAGGACAGGTTCTACACTGAAGCTTTCTTT. This codes for CASREDRFYTEAFF.

The chain is built from TRBV7-9 and TRBJ1-6, with D hard to call. Trimming cost V 5 bases and J 8 bases, with 13 bases left between them. The V gene's germline CDR1 is SEHNR and CDR2 FQNEAQ (reference sequence). The CDR3 is 14 residues long. In nucleotides, the CDR3 is TGTGCCAGCAGCCAGCAGGTCGGGGATTCACCCCTCCACTTT. Amino acids: CASSQQVGDSPLHF.

This chain uses TRBV7-8 with TRBJ1-3, with D perhaps matching TRBD1 (6 bases). Trimming removed 5 bases from V and 7 bases from J, with 21 bases in between. From germline, CDR1 is SGHVS and CDR2 FQNEAQ. There are 16 residues in the CDR3. The CDR3 nucleotides read TGTGCCAGCAGCCCAGAACCGACAGGTTATCGGAACACCATATATTTT. Its translation is CASSPEPTGYRNTIYF. Variable domain in full (rest from reference TRBV7-8 and TRBJ1-3): GAGVSQSPRYKVAKRGQDVALRCDPISGHVSLFWYQQALGQGPEFLTYFQNEAQLDKSGLPSDRFFAERPEGSVSTLKIQRTQQEDSAVYLCASSPEPTGYRNTIYFGEGSWLTVV.

On this clone: Lacking the conserved final phenylalanine or tryptophan, this CDR3 likely reflects a read error. The V call is TRBV5-1, the J call TRBJ1-1, with a tentative D call TRBD1 (6 bases). The length of the CDR3 is 18 residues. Germline assignment: CDR1 SGHRS and CDR2 YFSETQ. V was pared by 4 bases and J by 3 bases, with 25 bases between. The CDR3 DNA follows: TGCGCCAGCAGCCCTCTAGGGGGGGGGCAGTGGGGTTACACTGAAGCTTTCCTT. Protein sequence: CASSPLGGGQWGYTEAFL.